The text below deals with one TCR beta chain. The source of the sample is a study of technical replicates of blood from a handful of donors. TCRdb's copy holds only in-frame clones and misses some; the assay was immunoSEQ multiplex PCR. Of roughly 71,000 clones listed, 95% to 96% are singletons. Sequencing input: T cells isolated from PBMCs. The sequence was obtained from a human donor in good health.

CDR3 DNA: TGTGCCAGCAGTGAATACGGCGGGACGGGCAATGAGCAGTTCTTC. Its translation: CASSEYGGTGNEQFF. The chain joins TRBV25-1 to TRBJ2-1; D may be TRBD2 (6 bases). CDR3 length: 15 residues. Trimming stripped 0 bases from V and 6 bases from J, with 12 bases between. Germline V gene data show CDR1 as MGHDK and CDR2 as SYGVNS. The full variable domain, rest sourced from reference TRBV25-1 and TRBJ2-1, is EADIYQTPRYLVIGTGKKITLECSQTMGHDKMYWYQQDPGMELHLIHYSYGVNSTEKGDLSSESTVSRIRTEHFPLTLESARPSHTSQYLCASSEYGGTGNEQFFGPGTRLTVL.